What follows are 3 T cell receptor beta chains derived from one specimen sequenced in a study of blood T cell repertoires in COVID-19. Measured with immunoSEQ multiplex PCR; TCRdb has only the in-frame clones, and not every one. The repertoire holds 200,000 to 250,000 clones, more than 65% seen once, with approximately 4% in the top ten. Sequenced material: peripheral blood. The origin of the receptors is a woman aged 80 or older with acute or convalescent COVID-19.

The chain is built from TRBV2 and TRBJ1-3; no definite D call. The length of the CDR3 is 12 residues. Trimming took off 1 base at V and 7 bases at J, with 5 bases between the two ends. Germline loops: CDR1 SNHLY, CDR2 FYNNEI. The CDR3 reads CASSEGLNTIYF. CDR3 sequence (DNA): TGTGCCAGCAGTGAAGGTCTGAACACCATATATTTT.

The chain carries TRBV4-3 and TRBJ2-3, with 9 bases fitting TRBD2. The J segment lost 0 bases and the V segment lost 1 base, leaving 2 bases of the junction unmatched. Germline V lookup: CDR1 LGHNA, CDR2 YSLEER. CDR3 length equals 16 residues. The DNA of the CDR3 is TGCGCCAGCAGCCAAGTAACTAGCGGGAGCACAGATACGCAGTATTTT. Protein product: CASSQVTSGSTDTQYF.

The chain uses TRBV19 and TRBJ1-3; D ambiguous. The ends were cut back, 5 bases at V and 2 bases at J, with 16 bases in the middle. CDR3 size: 16 residues. Germline CDR1 is LNHDA and CDR2 is SQIVND (reference sequence). In DNA form, the CDR3 reads TGTGCCAGTAGTCCCCTATCGACTCTGGCTGGAAACACCATATATTTT. The encoded protein is CASSPLSTLAGNTIYF.